The clone carrying this T cell receptor (beta chain) was found a few times. A much more abundant neighbour one base away suggests this may be a read error. This entry belongs to a study of read filtering for tumor transcriptome and immune sequencing. Across the whole study: Revised staging placed under ten patients in R-ISS I, around 15 in II, more than 5 in III.

The CDR3 consists of 14 residues. Germline V gene lookup returns CDR1 SEHNR and CDR2 FQNEAQ (reference sequence). This library used approximately 0.4 ug RNA and molecular barcoded adaptors spanning alpha/delta and beta/gamma chains. One entry per CDR3 protein results from TCRdb running MiXCR on the reads. The sample records around 130,000 distinct CDR3 sequences, around 13% being singletons. The gene calls are TRBV7-9 and TRBJ2-7; D remains unclear. Sequencing was carried out using a population of CD138-negative cells sorted from bone marrow. The origin of this receptor is a donor over 35 with multiple myeloma. This CDR3 is CASSLGADLYEQCF. As DNA, the CDR3 is TGTGCCAGCAGCTTAGGCGCGGACCTCTACGAGCAGTGCTTC.